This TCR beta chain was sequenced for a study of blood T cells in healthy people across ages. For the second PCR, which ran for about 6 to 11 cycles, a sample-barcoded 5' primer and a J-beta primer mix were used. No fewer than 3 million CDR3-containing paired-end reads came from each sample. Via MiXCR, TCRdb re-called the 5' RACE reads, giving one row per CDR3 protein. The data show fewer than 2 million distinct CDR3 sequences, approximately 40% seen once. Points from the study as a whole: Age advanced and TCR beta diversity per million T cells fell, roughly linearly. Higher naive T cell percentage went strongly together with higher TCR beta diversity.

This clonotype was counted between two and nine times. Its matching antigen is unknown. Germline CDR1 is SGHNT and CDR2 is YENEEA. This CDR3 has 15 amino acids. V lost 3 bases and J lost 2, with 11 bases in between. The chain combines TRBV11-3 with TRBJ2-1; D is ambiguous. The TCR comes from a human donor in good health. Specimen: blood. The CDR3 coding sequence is TGTGCCAGCAGCTTCGGGCAGCCACCCTACAATGAGCAGTTCTTC. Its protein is CASSFGQPPYNEQFF.